Listed below are T cell receptor beta chains from one sample, sequenced in a study of blood T cell repertoires in COVID-19. Only in-frame clones appear in the TCRdb table, and some are missing; sequencing was by immunoSEQ multiplex PCR. The sample carries about 65,000 clones, roughly four fifths recorded once. Source material: peripheral blood. The receptors stem from a man at least 80 years old with acute or convalescent COVID-19. Both conserved end residues are part of each CDR3. A D gene is named only where the DNA matches it firmly. The size of a clone is reported for some rows only, either as once, few or many, or as a class for expanded clones.

V: TRBV14; size: few; D: -; J: TRBJ1-2; DNA: TGTGCCAGCAGCCAAGATCGGTCCCCTGGAGACTTC; CDR3: CASSQDRSPGDF
V: TRBV5-1; size: once; D: -; J: TRBJ1-4; DNA: TGCGCCAGCAGCCTGGGTTCACAGGTTAATGAAAAACTGTTTTTT; CDR3: CASSLGSQVNEKLFF
V: TRBV9; size: -; D: -; J: TRBJ1-3; DNA: TGTGCCAGCAGCACCAGGGCCGGAAACACCATATATTTT; CDR3: CASSTRAGNTIYF
V: TRBV27; size: -; D: -; J: TRBJ1-2; DNA: TGTGCCAGCAGTCCTCACGGGGGGTATGGCTACACCTTC; CDR3: CASSPHGGYGYTF
V: TRBV7-9; size: once; D: TRBD1; J: TRBJ1-2; DNA: TGTGCCAGCAGCTTAGCGATAGGGACAGCTAACTATGGCTACACCTTC; CDR3: CASSLAIGTANYGYTF
V: TRBV2; size: -; D: -; J: TRBJ1-5; DNA: TGTGCCAGCAGTCGACAAATTGATCAGCCCCAGCATTTT; CDR3: CASSRQIDQPQHF
V: TRBV23-1; size: -; D: -; J: TRBJ1-5; DNA: TGCGCCAGCAGTCAATTCTTACCAGACTATAGCAATCAGCCCCAGCATTTT; CDR3: CASSQFLPDYSNQPQHF
V: TRBV4-1; size: few; D: TRBD1; J: TRBJ1-2; DNA: TGCGCCAGCAGCCAACGGACAGGGGCCGGGGGCTACACCTTC; CDR3: CASSQRTGAGGYTF
V: TRBV2; size: once; D: -; J: TRBJ2-3; DNA: TGTGCCAGCTTGGAGAGCACAGATACGCAGTATTTT; CDR3: CASLESTDTQYF
V: TRBV3-1/TRBV3-2; size: -; D: -; J: TRBJ1-3; DNA: TGTGCCAGCAGCCAACCACCAGGGACTGGAAACACCATATATTTT; CDR3: CASSQPPGTGNTIYF
V: TRBV7-9; size: many; D: -; J: TRBJ2-1; DNA: TGTGCCAGCAGCTTAAGGCAGGCCTCCTACAATGAGCAGTTCTTC; CDR3: CASSLRQASYNEQFF
V: TRBV7-9; size: once; D: TRBD1; J: TRBJ2-3; DNA: TGTGCCAGCAGCTTAGGGAAATACAGGGGCGCAAGCACAGATACGCAGTATTTT; CDR3: CASSLGKYRGASTDTQYF
V: TRBV7-7; size: -; D: -; J: TRBJ2-1; DNA: TGTGCTAGCAGCTTAGGTCCTAGTGATTCGGATGAGCAGTTCTTC; CDR3: CASSLGPSDSDEQFF
V: TRBV5-1; size: -; D: -; J: TRBJ1-5; DNA: TGCGCCAGCAGCTTAGGGCAGGGCGGTGAGCCCCAGCATTTT; CDR3: CASSLGQGGEPQHF
V: TRBV29-1; size: -; D: TRBD1; J: TRBJ2-6; DNA: TGCAGCGCCACGGGGCCCCAAACAGGGGGCTCCGGGGCCAACGTCCTGACTTTC; CDR3: CSATGPQTGGSGANVLTF
V: TRBV10-1; size: -; D: TRBD1; J: TRBJ1-4; DNA: TGCGCCAGCAGCGAAGGGACAGCGAATGAAAAACTGTTTTTT; CDR3: CASSEGTANEKLFF
V: TRBV2; size: -; D: -; J: TRBJ2-3; DNA: TGTGCCAGCAGTTCCGACGTAACAGACACAGATACGCAGTATTTT; CDR3: CASSSDVTDTDTQYF
V: TRBV29-1; size: -; D: -; J: TRBJ2-7; DNA: TGCAGCGTTGACGGCCCAGGGGAGAGGGACGAGCAGTACTTC; CDR3: CSVDGPGERDEQYF
V: TRBV6-5; size: -; D: -; J: TRBJ1-6; DNA: TGTGCCAGCAGTCCGCAGGGGTATAATTCACCCCTCCACTTT; CDR3: CASSPQGYNSPLHF
V: TRBV2; size: -; D: -; J: TRBJ1-5; DNA: TGTGCCAGCAGTACCGGGGGTGTTCGCAATCAGCCCCAGCATTTT; CDR3: CASSTGGVRNQPQHF
V: TRBV5-1; size: -; D: -; J: TRBJ2-5; DNA: TGCGCCAGCAGCTTGGCCACAGGGTCTGAGGAGACCCAGTACTTC; CDR3: CASSLATGSEETQYF
V: TRBV6-5; size: -; D: -; J: TRBJ1-2; DNA: TGTGCCAGCACCAGAACGCGAGGGGGAAATGGCTACACCTTC; CDR3: CASTRTRGGNGYTF
V: TRBV3-1/TRBV3-2; size: -; D: TRBD1; J: TRBJ1-1; DNA: TGTGCCAGCAGCCACCCCAGGGGGACTGAAGCTTTCTTT; CDR3: CASSHPRGTEAFF
V: TRBV2; size: -; D: -; J: TRBJ1-4; DNA: TGTGCCAGCAGCCTTCACCTCGGTGAAAAACTGTTTTTT; CDR3: CASSLHLGEKLFF
V: TRBV5-6; size: -; D: -; J: TRBJ2-7; DNA: TGTGCCAGCAGGCACGTAATCAGTTCCTACGAGCAGTACTTC; CDR3: CASRHVISSYEQYF